A selection of T cell receptor beta chains follows, all from one sample in a study of read filtering for tumor transcriptome and immune sequencing. TCRdb redid the calling of the reads with MiXCR, one entry per CDR3 protein. The data contain 45,000 to 55,000 distinct CDR3 sequences, approximately 18% of them singletons. Sequencing used a population of CD138-negative cells sorted from bone marrow. The receptors were gathered from a donor at least 40 years old with multiple myeloma. Both conserved end residues are part of each CDR3. The D gene is left open where the match is weak. Only some rows state a clone size, as once, few, many or a class for expanded clones.

TRBV5-1,TRBJ2-6,NA,NA,CASSSDGSGANALTF,TGCGCCAGCAGCAGCGATGGCTCTGGGGCCAACGCCCTGACTTTC
TRBV5-6,TRBJ1-2,TRBD1,many,CASSSQGPRGYTF,TGTGCCAGCAGCTCACAGGGGCCACGAGGCTACACCTTC
TRBV24-1,TRBJ2-3,NA,many,CATSAGARSTDTQYF,TGTGCCACCAGCGCTGGGGCGAGGAGCACAGATACGCAGTATTTT
TRBV28,TRBJ2-7,TRBD2,many,CASRLAGAAYEQYF,TGTGCCAGCAGACTAGCGGGAGCCGCCTACGAGCAGTACTTC
TRBV5-1,TRBJ1-1,NA,many,CASSFGGEAFF,TGCGCCAGCAGCTTTGGCGGAGAAGCTTTCTTT
TRBV7-8,TRBJ2-1,TRBD2,many,CASSSRPGGSYNEQFF,TGTGCCAGCAGCTCCAGGCCGGGGGGCTCCTACAATGAGCAGTTCTTC
TRBV5-1,TRBJ2-1,TRBD1,many,CASSLGIGQGRGEQFF,TGCGCCAGCAGCTTGGGAATTGGACAGGGTCGTGGGGAGCAGTTCTTC
TRBV12-3/TRBV12-4,TRBJ1-1,TRBD1,many,CASSSQAGGGTEAFF,TGTGCCAGCAGTTCCCAAGCAGGGGGGGGCACTGAAGCTTTCTTT
TRBV2,TRBJ2-1,NA,medium-sized,CASSESQTDNEQFF,TGTGCCAGCAGTGAAAGTCAAACAGACAATGAGCAGTTCTTC
TRBV5-1,TRBJ1-1,TRBD1,many,CASSEQGVNTEAFF,TGCGCCAGCAGTGAGCAGGGGGTTAACACTGAAGCTTTCTTT
TRBV4-2,TRBJ2-1,TRBD2,many,CASSRFSGMEFF,TGTGCCAGCAGCCGCTTTAGCGGGATGGAGTTCTTC
TRBV19,TRBJ1-5,TRBD1,NA,CASTPDRGDFTPHQPQHF,TGTGCCAGTACCCCGGACAGGGGAGACTTTACACCCCATCAGCCCCAGCATTTT
TRBV29-1,TRBJ1-1,NA,many,CSGNDRGTEAFF,TGCAGCGGCAACGACCGAGGGACTGAAGCTTTCTTT
TRBV29-1,TRBJ2-1,NA,many,CSVEFVADNEQFF,TGCAGCGTTGAGTTCGTAGCGGACAATGAGCAGTTCTTC
TRBV20-1,TRBJ2-1,NA,many,CSAEGSSYNEQFF,TGCAGTGCTGAGGGTAGCTCCTACAATGAGCAGTTCTTC
TRBV14,TRBJ1-1,TRBD1,NA,CASSRTGSSAFF,TGTGCCAGCAGTCGGACAGGATCATCAGCTTTCTTT
TRBV28,TRBJ2-1,TRBD1,many,CATLDRGVHNEQFF,TGTGCCACCCTAGACAGGGGGGTCCACAATGAGCAGTTCTTC
TRBV20-1,TRBJ1-1,NA,many,CSAVFSGMSTEAFF,TGCAGTGCAGTGTTCAGCGGGATGAGCACTGAAGCTTTCTTT
TRBV6-2/TRBV6-3,TRBJ2-1,TRBD1,many,CASSYRDRGNEQFF,TGTGCCAGCAGCTACCGGGACAGGGGGAATGAGCAGTTCTTC
TRBV19,TRBJ2-7,TRBD2,many,CASRGTSPEQYF,TGTGCCAGTAGAGGGACTAGTCCCGAGCAGTACTTC
TRBV27,TRBJ1-1,NA,few,CASSLSTGNTEAFF,TGTGCCAGCAGTTTGTCTACAGGGAACACTGAAGCTTTCTTT
TRBV6-2/TRBV6-3,TRBJ2-3,TRBD2,many,CASRAPGLATDTQYF,TGTGCCAGCAGAGCCCCGGGACTAGCGACAGATACGCAGTATTTT
TRBV7-9,TRBJ2-1,NA,many,CASSPSPGESSYNEQFF,TGTGCCAGCAGCCCATCTCCGGGGGAGAGCTCCTACAATGAGCAGTTCTTC
TRBV29-1,TRBJ1-1,NA,many,CSVTTLGGGATEAFF,TGCAGCGTCACCACCTTGGGGGGGGGGGCCACTGAAGCTTTCTTT
TRBV5-1,TRBJ1-1,TRBD1,many,CASSPYRGRGAEAFF,TGCGCCAGCAGCCCATACCGGGGCAGGGGGGCTGAAGCTTTCTTT
TRBV7-3,TRBJ2-5,NA,few,CASSFGAGRQETQYF,TGTGCCAGCAGCTTCGGGGCGGGGAGGCAAGAGACCCAGTACTTC
TRBV20-1,TRBJ2-1,TRBD2,few,CSANVAGGPYNEQFF,TGCAGTGCTAACGTAGCGGGAGGGCCTTACAATGAGCAGTTCTTC
TRBV4-1,TRBJ1-5,NA,many,CASSQVLTENQPQHF,TGCGCCAGCAGCCAAGTATTAACAGAAAATCAGCCCCAGCATTTT
TRBV6-1,TRBJ2-1,TRBD2,NA,CASSPEGLAEAAEQFF,TGTGCCAGCAGTCCAGAAGGACTAGCGGAAGCGGCTGAGCAGTTCTTC
TRBV7-2,TRBJ2-3,TRBD2,many,CASSLVTSGSTDTQYF,TGTGCCAGCAGCTTGGTGACTAGCGGGAGCACAGATACGCAGTATTTT
TRBV5-4,TRBJ2-2,NA,NA,CASSPDPLLKGRAGELFF,TGTGCCAGCAGCCCGGATCCCCTCCTGAAGGGTCGTGCCGGGGAGCTGTTTTTT
TRBV12-3/TRBV12-4,TRBJ1-1,NA,NA,CASSLEGFMNTEAFF,TGTGCCAGCAGTTTAGAGGGTTTCATGAACACTGAAGCTTTCTTT
TRBV7-2,TRBJ2-2,TRBD2,many,CASRLPRLAGNTGELFF,TGTGCCAGCAGGCTCCCGAGACTAGCGGGAAACACCGGGGAGCTGTTTTTT
TRBV12-3/TRBV12-4,TRBJ2-1,NA,NA,CASRPRMGSYNEQLF,TGTGCCAGCCGTCCCCGGATGGGCTCCTACAATGAGCAGCTCTTC
TRBV29-1,TRBJ2-3,NA,many,CSSSRGSTDTQYF,TGCAGCTCGTCGAGGGGTTCCACAGATACGCAGTATTTT
TRBV2,TRBJ2-5,NA,many,CASYQETQYF,TGTGCCAGTTACCAAGAGACCCAGTACTTC
TRBV5-1,TRBJ1-2,NA,few,CASSLGGILHGYTF,TGCGCCAGCAGCTTGGGAGGCATACTCCATGGCTACACCTTC
TRBV30,TRBJ1-6,NA,NA,CAWSVGAGNSPLHF,TGTGCCTGGAGTGTGGGGGCAGGGAATTCACCCCTCCACTTT
TRBV5-1,TRBJ2-1,NA,few,CASSLDSANEQFF,TGCGCCAGCAGCTTGGATTCGGCCAATGAGCAGTTCTTC
TRBV20-1,TRBJ1-1,NA,many,CSARFRTEAFF,TGCAGTGCTAGGTTTAGGACTGAAGCTTTCTTT
TRBV7-2,TRBJ2-3,NA,many,CASSLRTKGGAVSTDTQYF,TGTGCCAGCAGCTTACGTACAAAGGGTGGGGCGGTTAGCACAGATACGCAGTATTTT
TRBV2,TRBJ2-1,TRBD2,many,CASSGGGQRAGGIYNEQFF,TGTGCCAGCAGTGGAGGGGGCCAAAGAGCGGGAGGGATATACAATGAGCAGTTCTTC
TRBV6-2/TRBV6-3,TRBJ2-1,TRBD2,few,CASTLAVYNGQFF,TGTGCCAGCACGCTAGCGGTTTACAATGGGCAGTTCTTC
TRBV10-2,TRBJ2-1,NA,many,CATWANNEQFF,TGCGCCACCTGGGCCAACAATGAGCAGTTCTTC
TRBV4-3,TRBJ1-3,TRBD1,NA,CASIQDRASGNTIYF,TGCGCCAGCATCCAAGACAGGGCCTCTGGAAACACCATATATTTT
TRBV20-1,TRBJ1-4,TRBD1,many,CSAIYRGGEKLFF,TGCAGTGCTATCTACAGGGGTGGGGAAAAACTGTTTTTT
TRBV7-8,TRBJ2-1,NA,NA,CASSISGPNNEQFF,TGTGCCAGCAGCATATCCGGGCCGAACAATGAGCAGTTCTTC
TRBV20-1,TRBJ2-7,NA,many,CSAGGRMSPYEQYF,TGCAGTGCGGGGGGGCGGATGAGTCCCTACGAGCAGTACTTC
TRBV2,TRBJ2-3,TRBD2,many,CASSDDWGLAGEDTQYF,TGTGCCAGCAGTGATGATTGGGGACTAGCGGGAGAGGATACGCAGTATTTT
TRBV20-1,TRBJ2-7,NA,many,CSASESISYEQYF,TGCAGTGCTAGTGAGTCCATTTCCTACGAGCAGTACTTC
TRBV12-3/TRBV12-4,TRBJ1-5,NA,many,CASSYDGGGNQPQHF,TGTGCCAGCAGTTACGACGGGGGTGGCAATCAGCCCCAGCATTTT
TRBV18,TRBJ1-1,NA,many,CASSPLTGASNTEAFF,TGTGCCAGCTCACCACTCACGGGGGCCTCGAACACTGAAGCTTTCTTT
TRBV10-3,TRBJ1-1,NA,few,CAIAQPNTEAFF,TGTGCCATCGCACAGCCGAACACTGAAGCTTTCTTT
TRBV18,TRBJ1-5,TRBD1,few,CASSPGQGDQPQHF,TGTGCCAGCTCACCGGGACAGGGGGATCAGCCCCAGCATTTT
TRBV4-1,TRBJ1-5,NA,many,CASSQNSLGNQPQHF,TGCGCCAGCAGCCAAAATTCCCTGGGAAATCAGCCCCAGCATTTT
TRBV2,TRBJ2-3,NA,many,CASSNRDTQADTQYF,TGTGCCAGCAGTAACCGGGACACCCAGGCAGATACGCAGTATTTT
TRBV25-1,TRBJ2-6,NA,many,CASMRNQGLGANVLTF,TGTGCCAGCATGCGGAACCAAGGTCTCGGGGCCAACGTCCTGACTTTC
TRBV5-1,TRBJ2-6,NA,many,CASSSHLSGANVLTF,TGCGCCAGCAGCTCACACCTCTCTGGGGCCAACGTCCTGACTTTC
TRBV11-1,TRBJ1-1,NA,many,CASSLKRGTEAFF,TGTGCCAGCAGCTTAAAACGGGGAACTGAAGCTTTCTTT